This note documents a single T cell receptor (beta chain) sequence. Naive CD8 cells comprised CD45RO-negative, CCR7-positively selected cells, excluding terminally differentiated effector memory CD45RA+ cells. The data derive from a study of shared clonotypes between healthy human individuals. Data came from immunoSEQ multiplex PCR; TCRdb stores just in-frame clones and leaves some out. The table records about 2 million clones, around 96% of them present only once. The CDR3 runs to 12 residues. The ends were cut back, 3 bases at V and 10 bases at J, with 10 bases in the middle. Germline V lookup: CDR1 MGHRA, CDR2 YSYEKL.

This TCR came from a man aged 18 to 35 in good health. The rearrangement links TRBV4-1 to TRBJ2-1; tentative D call: TRBD1 (6 bases). The sample was naive CD8+ T cells sorted from blood. The CDR3 nucleotides are TGCGCCAGCAGCCATGGGGGCAGGGAGCAGTTCTTC. Protein: CASSHGGREQFF.